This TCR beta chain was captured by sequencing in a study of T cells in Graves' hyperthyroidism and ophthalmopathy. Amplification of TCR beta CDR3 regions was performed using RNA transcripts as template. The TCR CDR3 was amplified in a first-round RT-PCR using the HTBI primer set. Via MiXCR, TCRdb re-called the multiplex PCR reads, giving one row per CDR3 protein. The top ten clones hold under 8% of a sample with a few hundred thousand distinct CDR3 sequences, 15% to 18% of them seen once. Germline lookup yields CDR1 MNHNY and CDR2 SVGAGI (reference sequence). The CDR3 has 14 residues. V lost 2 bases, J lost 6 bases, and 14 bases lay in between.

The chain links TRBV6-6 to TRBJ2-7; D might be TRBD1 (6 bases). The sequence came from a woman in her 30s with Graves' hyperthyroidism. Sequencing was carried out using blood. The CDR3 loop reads CASSYTLDRGEQYF. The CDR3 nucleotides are TGTGCCAGCAGTTACACCTTGGACAGAGGCGAGCAGTACTTC.